This T cell receptor beta chain was sequenced for a study of shared clonotypes between healthy human individuals. CD8 cells classed as naive were CD45RO-negative and positively selected for CCR7, excluding terminally differentiated effector memory CD45RA+ cells. Caucasian adults living in Nashville, Tennessee, provided all samples. Clones were sequenced by immunoSEQ multiplex PCR, and TCRdb holds only the in-frame ones, with some missing. The sample contains about 870,000 clones, over 90% of which appear only once. V was trimmed by 4 bases and J by 2 bases, leaving 9 bases between them. CDR1 is MNHEY, CDR2 SMNVEV, per germline (reference sequence). The CDR3 extends over 13 amino acids. Study-level results: Rarefaction gave evidence that sorted-subset sequencing remained incomplete despite large depth.

Remarks on this clone: Antigen specificity is unknown.

This receptor was obtained from a man aged 30 to 39 in good health. V usage is TRBV27 and J usage is TRBJ2-7; no firm D call. What was sequenced was naive CD8+ T cells sorted from blood. The CDR3 DNA follows: TGTGCCAGCAGTTCCCAAGTAACCTACGAGCAGTACTTC. This encodes CASSSQVTYEQYF.